This T cell receptor beta chain was captured by sequencing in a study of CD8 T cells in Susac syndrome. Reverse transcription of roughly 0.45 to 1 ug RNA used random hexamers. MiXCR was run by TCRdb on the immunoSEQ multiplex PCR reads, yielding one entry per CDR3 protein. The sample shows some 130,000 distinct CDR3 sequences, about 90% of them seen only once. The V end was cut by 3 bases, the J end by 6 bases, with 6 bases between. This CDR3 is built from 10 residues. Germline CDR1 is SQVTM and CDR2 is ANQGSEA. V and J are TRBV29-1 and TRBJ2-7; D call uncertain. Sequencing used CD8+ T cells from PBMCs. The TCR originated in a human donor with multiple sclerosis. In DNA form, the CDR3 reads TGCAGCGTTGATTTGGGCGAGCAGTACTTC. Translating gives CSVDLGEQYF.